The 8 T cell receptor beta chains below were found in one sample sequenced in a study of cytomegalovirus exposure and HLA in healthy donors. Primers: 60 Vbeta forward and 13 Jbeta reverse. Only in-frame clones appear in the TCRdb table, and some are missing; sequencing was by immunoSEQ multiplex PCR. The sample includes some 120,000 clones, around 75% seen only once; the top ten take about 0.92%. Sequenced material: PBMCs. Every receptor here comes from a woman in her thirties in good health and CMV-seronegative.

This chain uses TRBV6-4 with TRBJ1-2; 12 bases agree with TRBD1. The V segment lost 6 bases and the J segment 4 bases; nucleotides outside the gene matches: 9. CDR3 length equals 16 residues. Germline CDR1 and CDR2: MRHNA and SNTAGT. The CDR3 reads CASSNRDRGHLYGYTF. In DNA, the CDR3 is TGTGCCAGCAGCAACCGGGACAGGGGGCACCTCTATGGCTACACCTTC.

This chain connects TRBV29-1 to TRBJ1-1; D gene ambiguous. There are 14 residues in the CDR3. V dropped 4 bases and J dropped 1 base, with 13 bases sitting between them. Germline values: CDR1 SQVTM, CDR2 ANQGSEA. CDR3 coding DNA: TGCAGCGTTGCAGTTGCTGGGAGGAACACTGAAGCTTTCTTT. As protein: CSVAVAGRNTEAFF. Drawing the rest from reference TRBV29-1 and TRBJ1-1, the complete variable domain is SAVISQKPSRDICQRGTSLTIQCQVDSQVTMMFWYRQQPGQSLTLIATANQGSEATYESGFVIDKFPISRPNLTFSTLTVSNMSPEDSSIYLCSVAVAGRNTEAFFGQGTRLTVV.

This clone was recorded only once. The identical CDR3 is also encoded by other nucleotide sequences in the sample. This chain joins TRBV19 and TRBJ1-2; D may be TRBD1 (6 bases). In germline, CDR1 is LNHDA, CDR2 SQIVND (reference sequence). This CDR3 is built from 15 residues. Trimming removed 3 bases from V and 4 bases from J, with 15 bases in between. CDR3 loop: CASSIADSNFYGYTF. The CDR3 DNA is TGTGCCAGTAGTATCGCGGACAGTAATTTCTATGGCTACACCTTC.

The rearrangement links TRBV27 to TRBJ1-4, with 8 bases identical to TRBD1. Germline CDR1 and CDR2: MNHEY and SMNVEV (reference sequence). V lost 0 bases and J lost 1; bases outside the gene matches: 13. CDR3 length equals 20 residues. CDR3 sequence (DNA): TGTGCCAGCAGTTTATCCCACCCTCGGACAGGGTTAGGAACTAATGAAAAACTGTTTTTT. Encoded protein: CASSLSHPRTGLGTNEKLFF.

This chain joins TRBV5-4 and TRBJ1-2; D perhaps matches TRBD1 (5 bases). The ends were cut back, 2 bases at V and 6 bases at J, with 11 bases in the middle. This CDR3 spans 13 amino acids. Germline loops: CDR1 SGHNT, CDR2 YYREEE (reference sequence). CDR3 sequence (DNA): TGTGCCAGCAGCTTTCGGGGGGTGAATGGCTACACCTTC. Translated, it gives CASSFRGVNGYTF.

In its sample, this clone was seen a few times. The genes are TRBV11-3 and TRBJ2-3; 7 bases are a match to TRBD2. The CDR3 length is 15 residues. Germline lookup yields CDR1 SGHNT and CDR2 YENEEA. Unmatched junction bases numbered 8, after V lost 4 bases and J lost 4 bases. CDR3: CASSSGLEQADTQYF. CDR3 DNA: TGTGCCAGCAGCTCCGGACTAGAACAAGCAGATACGCAGTATTTT.

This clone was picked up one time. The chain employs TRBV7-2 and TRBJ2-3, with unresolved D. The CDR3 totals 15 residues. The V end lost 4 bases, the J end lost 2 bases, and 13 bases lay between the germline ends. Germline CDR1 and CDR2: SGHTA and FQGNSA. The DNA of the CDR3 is TGTGCCAGCAGCTCTGATCCACAATCCACAGATACGCAGTATTTT. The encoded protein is CASSSDPQSTDTQYF.

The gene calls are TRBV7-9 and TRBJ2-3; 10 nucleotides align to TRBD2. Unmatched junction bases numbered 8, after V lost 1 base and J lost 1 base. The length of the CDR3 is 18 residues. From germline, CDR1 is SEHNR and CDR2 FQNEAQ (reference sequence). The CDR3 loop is CASSLGPLAGEGTDTQYF. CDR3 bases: TGTGCCAGCAGCTTAGGGCCGCTAGCGGGAGAGGGCACAGATACGCAGTATTTT.